Following are 5 T cell receptor beta chains from one sample sequenced in a study of OX40 agonist ivuxolimab in advanced cancers. Produced via immunoSEQ multiplex PCR; TCRdb's table is partial and in-frame only. This table holds 45,000 to 55,000 clones, 80% to 90% found once. This specimen consisted of CD4+ or CD8+ T cells sorted from blood, obtained in a trial of the OX40 agonist ivuxolimab. The receptor set was obtained from an adult with an advanced solid tumor such as melanoma, head and neck, liver or kidney cancer.

The chain couples TRBV6-6 to TRBJ2-7, with 9 bases aligning to TRBD2. CDR1 is MNHNY, CDR2 SVGAGI, per germline (reference sequence). The CDR3 totals 15 residues. Germline trimming cut 4 bases from V and 1 base from J; bases unmatched to any gene: 5. The CDR3: CASSLAGELSYEQYF. The CDR3 bases are TGTGCCAGCAGTTTAGCGGGAGAACTTTCCTACGAGCAGTACTTC.

The V call is TRBV19, the J call TRBJ1-4; 10 bases fit TRBD1. The V gene end was trimmed by 6 bases and the J gene end by 4 bases; junction bases not matched to a gene: 8. Germline CDR1 reads LNHDA; CDR2 reads SQIVND (reference sequence). The CDR3 totals 16 residues. In nucleotides, the CDR3 is TGTGCCAGTAGAGCCCCTTGGACAGGGGGTAATGAAAAACTGTTTTTT. Translation: CASRAPWTGGNEKLFF.

The V call is TRBV7-2, the J call TRBJ2-3; 9 nucleotides line up with TRBD1. With 1 base clipped from V and 6 bases from J, the junction kept 5 bases outside the gene matches. The CDR3 sequence is 15 residues long. Germline CDR1 SGHTA, CDR2 FQGNSA. The CDR3 nucleotides read TGTGCCAGCAGCTTAGGACAGGGGGTTTACGATACGCAGTATTTT. Translated, it gives CASSLGQGVYDTQYF.

This rearrangement joins TRBV6-5 to TRBJ1-5; TRBD1 agrees at 9 bases. The J segment lost 7 bases and the V segment lost 7 bases, leaving 5 bases of the junction unmatched. The CDR3 has 13 amino acids. Germline CDR1 MNHEY, CDR2 SVGAGI. CDR3 residues: CASNRGRGQPQHF. The CDR3 region has the DNA TGTGCCAGCAACAGGGGGCGCGGACAGCCCCAGCATTTT.

This chain connects TRBV5-5 to TRBJ2-7, with unresolved D. V shed 1 base and J shed 2 bases, with 19 bases lying between them. Germline V gene data show CDR1 as SGHKS and CDR2 as YYEKEE (reference sequence). The CDR3 has 17 amino acids. DNA for the CDR3: TGTGCCAGCAGCTTGAGAGTTTTGACGGACCCTACCTACGAGCAGTACTTC. This sequence encodes CASSLRVLTDPTYEQYF.